This T cell receptor beta chain stems from a study of CD8 T cells in Susac syndrome. This clonotype was counted once. With random hexamers, reverse transcription was performed on about 0.45 to 1 ug of RNA. TCRdb redid the calling of the immunoSEQ multiplex PCR reads with MiXCR, one entry per CDR3 protein. The sample lists about 280,000 distinct CDR3 sequences; roughly 84% were seen once. Germline V gene sequence: CDR1 DFQATT, CDR2 SNEGSKA (reference sequence). The CDR3 is made up of 15 amino acids. The V end was cut by 4 bases, the J end by 7 bases, with 22 bases between. The chain couples TRBV20-1 to TRBJ1-1; no definite D call. The receptor's source is a human donor with multiple sclerosis. Source material: CD8+ T cells from PBMCs. In DNA, the CDR3 is TGCAGTGCTACACCCTGGCAGGAGGAATACTTTGAAGCTTTCTTT. Its translation: CSATPWQEEYFEAFF.